This record covers a single TCR beta chain. The sample is drawn from a study of blood T cell repertoires in COVID-19. Study context: The United States, Italy and Spain provided the acute and convalescent COVID-19 samples. Sample material is recorded as cDNA or gDNA derived from T cells, B-cell-depleted T cells, or PBMCs.

As originally analysed: From reference gene primer amplification, estimates of nucleated cell counts were derived. TCRdb's copy holds only in-frame clones and misses some; the assay was immunoSEQ multiplex PCR. From that table come the V and J calls and clone size; the DNA was used to work out D and trimming. The table has more than 95,000 clones, roughly 76% seen once. The CDR3 extends over 14 amino acids. Germline CDR1 MNHEY, CDR2 SMNVEV (reference sequence). The V and J ends lost 5 bases and 0 bases respectively, with 10 bases between them. Sequencing was done on a sample of peripheral blood. The clonotype was recovered from a woman aged 70-85 years with acute or convalescent COVID-19. The chain has TRBV27 and TRBJ1-1; weak D call: TRBD1 (6 bases). Written as DNA, the CDR3 is TGTGCCAGCAGTCCCGGACAGATGAACACTGAAGCTTTCTTT. This codes for CASSPGQMNTEAFF.